One sample yielded the 16 T cell receptor beta chains listed below, sequenced in a study of T cell changes during pregnancy in multiple sclerosis. Using immunoSEQ multiplex PCR, the repertoire was profiled, and TCRdb retains in-frame clones only, with some absent. The top ten clones hold 0.21% of a sample with 79,000 or so clones, over 85% of them seen once. Sequenced here: CD4+ T cells from peripheral blood mononuclear cells, sampled before pregnancy. Every receptor here comes from a female donor with multiple sclerosis, enrolled in a pregnancy study.

The V and J genes are TRBV7-3 and TRBJ2-3; 9 bases line up with TRBD2. The length of the CDR3 is 15 residues. V shed 1 base and J 4 bases; nucleotides not matched to a gene: 3. Germline CDR1 reads SGHTA; CDR2 reads FQGTGA. CDR3: CASSLMAGGSDTQYF. The CDR3 DNA follows: TGTGCCAGCAGCTTAATGGCGGGAGGGTCAGATACGCAGTATTTT.

The chain employs TRBV19 and TRBJ1-2, with D maybe TRBD1 (6 bases). This CDR3 is built from 18 residues. V lost 5 bases, J lost 4 bases, and 26 bases lay in between. Germline loops: CDR1 LNHDA, CDR2 SQIVND (reference sequence). Written as DNA, the CDR3 is TGTGCCAGTAGTTTGGGGGGGGCGCCGGCCCCTCTGACCTATGGCTACACCTTC. Translated: CASSLGGAPAPLTYGYTF.

The rearrangement joins TRBV5-1 to TRBJ2-2, with TRBD1 as a possible D gene (5 bases). Trimming removed 5 bases from V and 2 bases from J, with 7 bases in between. The CDR3 runs 13 residues. CDR1 is SGHRS, CDR2 YFSETQ, per germline. As DNA, the CDR3 is TGCGCCAGCAGGCAGGGCAACACCGGGGAGCTGTTTTTT. Translating it yields CASRQGNTGELFF.

J is TRBJ1-1 and V is TRBV5-5, with unresolved D. There are 14 residues in the CDR3. Germline CDR1 reads SGHKS; CDR2 reads YYEKEE (reference sequence). V was pared by 0 bases and J by 4 bases, with 10 bases between. Written as DNA, the CDR3 is TGTGCCAGCAGCTTGGCCGACGGCGGCACTGAAGCTTTCTTT. It specifies CASSLADGGTEAFF.

This clone was found a few times. The rearrangement uses TRBV7-8 and TRBJ1-6, with no clear D. This CDR3 comprises 12 residues. Trimming took off 5 bases at V and 9 bases at J, with 8 bases between the two ends. Germline V lookup: CDR1 SGHVS, CDR2 FQNEAQ. CDR3 loop: CASSRYSSPLHF. In DNA form, the CDR3 reads TGTGCCAGCAGCCGTTACTCTTCACCCCTCCACTTT. The variable domain in full, with the rest retrieved from reference TRBV7-8 and TRBJ1-6, is GAGVSQSPRYKVAKRGQDVALRCDPISGHVSLFWYQQALGQGPEFLTYFQNEAQLDKSGLPSDRFFAERPEGSVSTLKIQRTQQEDSAVYLCASSRYSSPLHFGNGTRLTVT.

The chain has TRBV7-6 and TRBJ2-1, with 7 bases identical to TRBD1. Germline-derived CDR1 and CDR2 are SGHVS and FNYEAQ. The CDR3 is 13 amino acids. Trimming removed 6 bases from V and 4 bases from J; junction bases left unmatched: 3. The CDR3 DNA reads TGTGCCAGCAGTTCGGACAGGTACAATGAGCAGTTCTTC. This sequence encodes CASSSDRYNEQFF.

V gene TRBV11-2 combines with J gene TRBJ2-1; 7 bases fit TRBD1. Germline CDR1 SGHAT, CDR2 FQNNGV. V dropped 0 bases and J dropped 4; count of bases not matched to a gene: 0. This CDR3 region has 14 residues. This chain's CDR3 is CASSLEQGYNEQFF. The CDR3 DNA is TGTGCCAGCAGCTTAGAACAGGGGTACAATGAGCAGTTCTTC.

The rearrangement uses TRBV6-1 and TRBJ1-4, with 8 bases identical to TRBD1. The V segment lost 8 bases and the J segment 4 bases; nucleotides outside the gene matches: 6. The germline V gene has CDR1 MNHNS and CDR2 SASEGT. This CDR3 region has 14 residues. The CDR3 nucleotides are TGTGCCAGCGCCTACAGGGGGTTTAATGAAAAACTGTTTTTT. Residues: CASAYRGFNEKLFF.

The chain is built from TRBV9 and TRBJ2-1; TRBD2 matches 9 bases. CDR1 is SGDLS and CDR2 is YYNGEE in the germline V gene. This CDR3 is 12 amino acids long. Losses at the gene ends were 4 bases for V and 10 bases for J; bases not matched to a gene: 3. The CDR3 here is CASSLLAGEQFF. The CDR3 DNA sequence: TGTGCCAGCAGCCTCCTAGCGGGGGAGCAGTTCTTC.

The V gene is TRBV30, the J gene TRBJ2-3, with a tentative D call TRBD1 (6 bases). Germline V gene data show CDR1 as GTSNPN and CDR2 as SVGIG (reference sequence). The CDR3 runs to 11 residues. The V end was cut by 5 bases, the J end by 9 bases, with 12 bases between. The CDR3 is CAWSGQTTQYF. The CDR3 DNA sequence: TGTGCCTGGTCAGGACAGACGACGCAGTATTTT. The full variable domain, its missing parts supplied by reference TRBV30 and TRBJ2-3, is SQTIHQWPATLVQPVGSPLSLECTVEGTSNPNLYWYRQAAGRGLQLLFYSVGIGQISSEVPQNLSASRPQDRQFILSSKKLLLSDSGFYLCAWSGQTTQYFGPGTRLTVL.

This clone occurred once. The V call is TRBV6-1, the J call TRBJ2-1, with D maybe TRBD1 (6 bases). Per germline, CDR1 MNHNS and CDR2 SASEGT. This CDR3 contains 15 residues. V was cut by 6 bases and J by 0 bases, with 12 bases left in between. The CDR3 sequence is CASRRGSDSYNEQFF. In DNA, the CDR3 is TGTGCCAGCAGGAGGGGGAGTGACTCCTACAATGAGCAGTTCTTC.

The chain employs TRBV5-4 and TRBJ2-3; 7 nucleotides agree with TRBD1. The CDR3 runs to 15 residues. Germline CDR1 reads SGHNT; CDR2 reads YYREEE (reference sequence). J was trimmed by 3 bases and V by 2 bases; bases with no gene match: 6. The CDR3 protein is CASSFRGQITDTQYF. The CDR3 region has the DNA TGTGCCAGCAGCTTTAGGGGACAGATTACAGATACGCAGTATTTT.

This rearrangement joins TRBV7-2 to TRBJ1-5; D possibly corresponds to TRBD1 (5 bases). CDR1 is SGHTA, CDR2 FQGNSA, per germline. CDR3 length equals 15 residues. V gave up 0 bases and J gave up 5 bases, with 11 bases separating them. CDR3 sequence reads: CASSLAGLEDQPQHF. CDR3 nucleotide sequence: TGTGCCAGCAGCTTAGCGGGACTCGAGGATCAGCCCCAGCATTTT.

The sample holds a few counts of this clone. This chain joins TRBV30 and TRBJ1-1, with 10 positions matching TRBD1. The CDR3 contains 14 residues. V gave up 4 bases and J gave up 4 bases; unmatched junction bases: 6. CDR1 and CDR2 (germline): GTSNPN, SVGIG (reference sequence). The CDR3 here is CAWNLRTGGTEAFF. Here the CDR3 DNA reads TGTGCCTGGAACCTTCGGACAGGGGGCACTGAAGCTTTCTTT.

This clone was observed a single time. V gene TRBV5-4 combines with J gene TRBJ2-1; the D gene is possibly TRBD1 (5 bases). Trimming pared 0 bases from V and 7 bases from J, leaving 14 bases between. Germline loops: CDR1 SGHNT, CDR2 YYREEE (reference sequence). The CDR3 runs 15 residues. CDR3 coding DNA: TGTGCCAGCAGCTTGGTGGCCAGGGTGGGTAATGAGCAGTTCTTC. This sequence encodes CASSLVARVGNEQFF.

The chain couples TRBV28 to TRBJ1-2; 7 bases line up with TRBD1. Trimming cost V 3 bases and J 7 bases; bases outside gene matches: 5. The germline V gene encodes CDR1 MDHEN and CDR2 SYDVKM. The CDR3 runs to 13 residues. CDR3 DNA sequence: TGTGCCAGCAGTTTGAAAAGGACAGGTGGCTACACCTTC. Its protein is CASSLKRTGGYTF.